This passage covers 26 T cell receptor beta chains from one sample sequenced in a study of EBV T-cell therapy then PD-1 blockade in nasopharyngeal carcinoma. These receptors lack a known antigen. Treatment of the sample: AdE1-LMPpoly-expanded autologous EBV-specific T-cell therapy followed by anti-PD-1 nivolumab. TCRdb's copy holds only in-frame clones and misses some; the assay was immunoSEQ multiplex PCR. This table has roughly 20,000 clones, approximately 88% appearing once. The sample was CD8+ T cells from blood, taken at approximately day 31 from a patient whose treatment included autologous EBV-specific T cells and nivolumab. These receptor sequences come from a man aged 35 to 55 with nasopharyngeal carcinoma.

V is TRBV9 and J is TRBJ2-1; 10 nucleotides match TRBD2. J gave up 14 bases and V 1 base, and 12 bases lay outside the gene matches. This CDR3 contains 15 residues. Germline-derived CDR1 and CDR2 are SGDLS and YYNGEE. The CDR3 nucleotides read TGTGCCAGCAGCGTACTGAGTAGCGGGGGGCCCTTGAAGTTCTTC. This codes for CASSVLSSGGPLKFF.

Here the CDR3 reads CASSLELLTGWGGKDEQFF. In DNA, the CDR3 is TGTGCCAGCAGCTTAGAGTTACTCACAGGGTGGGGAGGTAAAGATGAGCAGTTCTTC. The chain recombines TRBV7-3 with TRBJ2-1, with D perhaps given as TRBD1 or TRBD2 (6 bases each). Trimming left V 2 bases short and J 8 bases short, with 28 bases between. The CDR3 consists of 19 residues. Germline CDR1 and CDR2: SGHTA and FQGTGA.

The V and J genes are TRBV6-5 and TRBJ2-3; TRBD1 or TRBD2 may be the D gene (5 bases each). This CDR3 is built from 13 residues. Trimming took off 6 bases at V and 4 bases at J, with 11 bases between the two ends. CDR1 is MNHEY and CDR2 is SVGAGI in the germline V gene. This chain's CDR3 is CASSQLGADTQYF. CDR3 coding DNA: TGTGCCAGCAGCCAACTAGGGGCAGATACGCAGTATTTT.

V usage is TRBV9 and J usage is TRBJ2-3; 11 nucleotides line up with TRBD2. In germline, CDR1 is SGDLS, CDR2 YYNGEE. J gave up 4 bases and V 3 bases, and 4 bases lay outside the gene matches. The CDR3 sequence is 15 residues long. CDR3 amino acids: CASSAGLAEADTQYF. The CDR3 DNA sequence: TGTGCCAGCAGCGCGGGACTAGCGGAGGCAGATACGCAGTATTTT.

The table lists this clone with a few counts. The chain uses TRBV4-3 and TRBJ1-2; TRBD1 matches at 9 bases. Germline trimming cut 0 bases from V and 1 base from J; bases unmatched to any gene: 12. Germline V CDR1 and CDR2: LGHNA, YSLEER. The CDR3 is made up of 19 amino acids. Written as DNA, the CDR3 is TGCGCCAGCAGCCAAGATCCGGGGACAGGGAAATATCTTAACTATGGCTACACCTTC. It encodes CASSQDPGTGKYLNYGYTF.

This chain uses TRBV27 with TRBJ1-6; TRBD1 is a possible D gene (6 bases). This CDR3 comprises 14 residues. The germline V gene encodes CDR1 MNHEY and CDR2 SMNVEV (reference sequence). Trimming cost V 5 bases and J 6 bases, with 11 bases left between them. CDR3 sequence reads: CASSPDSFNSPLHF. The CDR3 coding sequence is TGTGCCAGCAGTCCGGACAGTTTTAATTCACCCCTCCACTTT.

The V gene is TRBV11-2, the J gene TRBJ2-1, with TRBD1 as a possible D gene (6 bases). The ends were cut back, 2 bases at V and 0 bases at J, with 8 bases in the middle. Germline V lookup: CDR1 SGHAT, CDR2 FQNNGV. This CDR3 is 15 amino acids long. The CDR3 sequence is CASSLMDSSYNEQFF. CDR3 bases: TGTGCCAGCAGCTTAATGGACAGCTCCTACAATGAGCAGTTCTTC.

The V gene is TRBV7-9, the J gene TRBJ2-1, with D perhaps matching TRBD2 (6 bases). The V gene's germline CDR1 is SEHNR and CDR2 FQNEAQ (reference sequence). The CDR3 length is 12 residues. V was shortened by 10 bases and J by 6 bases, with 13 bases between the two germline ends. CDR3 sequence: CATRLGGNEQFF. The CDR3 DNA is TGTGCCACCAGACTAGGTGGCAATGAGCAGTTCTTC. Full variable domain (outside the CDR3, taken from reference TRBV7-9 and TRBJ2-1): DTGVSQNPRHKITKRGQNVTFRCDPISEHNRLYWYRQTLGQGPEFLTYFQNEAQLEKSRLLSDRFSAERPKGSFSTLEIQRTEQGDSAMYLCATRLGGNEQFFGPGTRLTVL.

Of note for this clone: This CDR3 is also generated by other DNA sequences in the sample. The genes are TRBV7-2 and TRBJ1-2; D is unresolved. The V and J ends lost 0 bases and 7 bases respectively, with 9 bases between them. This CDR3 region has 13 residues. Looked up from germline, CDR1 is SGHTA and CDR2 is FQGNSA. The CDR3 sequence: CASSLALRGGYTF. As DNA, the CDR3 is TGTGCCAGCAGCTTAGCGCTTCGAGGTGGCTACACCTTC.

The chain combines TRBV6-4 with TRBJ1-1; D gene unclear. The germline gives CDR1 MRHNA, CDR2 SNTAGT. V was trimmed by 2 bases and J by 4 bases, leaving 8 bases between them. This CDR3 is 13 amino acids long. For the CDR3, the DNA is TGTGCCAGCAGTGACACATGGGGCACTGAAGCTTTCTTT. This encodes CASSDTWGTEAFF.

The rearrangement joins TRBV11-3 to TRBJ2-5; D ambiguous. Germline V gene data show CDR1 as SGHNT and CDR2 as YENEEA. The CDR3 spans 12 residues. V lost 4 bases to trimming and J lost 3 bases, with 6 bases between them. The CDR3 region has the DNA TGTGCCAGCAGCTCCGGAGAAGAGACCCAGTACTTC. Its translation: CASSSGEETQYF.

The CDR3 reads CSVEEQQGYEQYF. CDR3 coding DNA: TGCAGCGTTGAAGAGCAACAGGGCTACGAGCAGTACTTC. The V gene is TRBV29-1, the J gene TRBJ2-7; tentatively, D is TRBD1 (6 bases). V gave up 0 bases and J gave up 3 bases, with 9 bases separating them. Germline V lookup: CDR1 SQVTM, CDR2 ANQGSEA. This CDR3 is 13 amino acids long.

The gene calls are TRBV7-2 and TRBJ2-7; D uncertain. V was trimmed by 3 bases and J by 5 bases, leaving 14 bases between them. Germline V gene data show CDR1 as SGHTA and CDR2 as FQGNSA. The CDR3 covers 14 residues. CDR3 nucleotides: TGTGCCAGCAGCTTTGGTCTGGGCCCGGACGAGCAGTACTTC. This sequence encodes CASSFGLGPDEQYF.

This rearrangement joins TRBV7-2 to TRBJ1-2; no definite D call. Germline V gives CDR1 SGHTA, CDR2 FQGNSA. This CDR3 region has 15 residues. Trimming took 5 bases from V and 0 from J, leaving 13 bases between them. CDR3 residues: CASSLTGPTNYGYTF. DNA for the CDR3: TGTGCCAGCAGCCTTACCGGACCGACTAACTATGGCTACACCTTC.

J is TRBJ2-7 and V is TRBV7-9, with 12 positions matching TRBD2. V shed 5 bases and J 3 bases; nucleotides not matched to a gene: 8. CDR3 size: 16 residues. In germline, CDR1 is SEHNR, CDR2 FQNEAQ (reference sequence). The CDR3 nucleotides are TGTGCCAGCAGCCCCTCACTAGCGGGGGGACTCTACGAGCAGTACTTC. It specifies CASSPSLAGGLYEQYF.

The table lists this clone with a few counts. Other DNA sequences in this sample translate to the same CDR3. The rearrangement uses TRBV6-5 and TRBJ2-2; D is unclear. The CDR3 runs to 14 residues. With 2 bases removed from V and 4 bases from J, the gap between germline ends came to 8 bases. Per the germline V gene, CDR1 is MNHEY and CDR2 is SVGAGI. The CDR3 DNA reads TGTGCCAGCAGTTACGATTCGGGCACCGGGGAGCTGTTTTTT. It is translated as CASSYDSGTGELFF.

This chain joins TRBV3-1 (or the pseudogene TRBV3-2) and TRBJ1-2, with a tentative D call TRBD1 (5 bases). The CDR3 consists of 16 residues. The germline V gene has CDR1 LGHDT and CDR2 YNNKEL (reference sequence). V lost 0 bases and J lost 4, with 15 bases in between. CDR3 sequence: CASSQESVEGIYGYTF. CDR3 coding DNA: TGTGCCAGCAGCCAAGAATCGGTGGAGGGGATCTATGGCTACACCTTC.

The rearrangement joins TRBV7-8 to TRBJ2-1; 10 bases match TRBD2. Per the germline V gene, CDR1 is SGHVS and CDR2 is FQNEAQ. J was trimmed by 6 bases and V by 4 bases; bases with no gene match: 6. This CDR3 has 15 residues. CDR3 coding DNA: TGTGCCAGCAGCTCAGTAGCGGGGGGTTCCAATGAGCAGTTCTTC. This sequence encodes CASSSVAGGSNEQFF.

There are a few counts of this clone. The genes are TRBV4-3 and TRBJ2-2, with D possibly called TRBD1 or TRBD2 (5 bases each). Germline V gene sequence: CDR1 LGHNA, CDR2 YSLEER. This CDR3 comprises 13 residues. The V gene lost 1 base and the J gene lost 6 bases, with 6 bases spanning the gap. CDR3 DNA sequence: TGCGCCAGCAGCCAAGGGGACCCCGGGGAGCTGTTTTTT. Translation gives CASSQGDPGELFF.

This clone was detected only once. The chain is built from TRBV25-1 and TRBJ2-7; D is undetermined. V lost 2 bases and J lost 0, with 17 bases in between. The CDR3 contains 17 residues. Germline loops: CDR1 MGHDK, CDR2 SYGVNS. The CDR3 spells CASSEGLSLTSSYEQYF. The CDR3 bases are TGTGCCAGCAGTGAAGGGTTGTCGCTCACGAGCTCCTACGAGCAGTACTTC.

The V call is TRBV7-2, the J call TRBJ2-3, with D possibly matching TRBD1 (5 bases). Germline CDR1 is SGHTA and CDR2 is FQGNSA. The CDR3 contains 17 residues. Trimming removed 1 base at V and 1 base at J, with 15 bases between. The CDR3 loop reads CASSLVTGVLGTDTQYF. CDR3 DNA: TGTGCCAGCAGCTTAGTTACAGGTGTTCTCGGCACAGATACGCAGTATTTT.

This chain uses TRBV7-2 with TRBJ2-7; TRBD1 is a possible D gene (6 bases). Germline CDR1 SGHTA, CDR2 FQGNSA. CDR3 length equals 14 residues. Trimming took off 2 bases at V and 3 bases at J, with 11 bases between the two ends. The CDR3 is CASSLPGQVYEQYF. In nucleotides, the CDR3 is TGTGCCAGCAGCTTACCGGGACAAGTCTACGAGCAGTACTTC.

In its sample, this clone was seen a few times. The CDR3 protein is CASSDTDLYGYTF. In nucleotides, the CDR3 is TGTGCCAGCAGCGACACAGACCTCTATGGCTACACCTTC. The V call is TRBV5-4, the J call TRBJ1-2; D not resolved. This CDR3 spans 13 amino acids. The V gene lost 4 bases and the J gene lost 4 bases, with 11 bases spanning the gap. Germline-derived CDR1 and CDR2 are SGHNT and YYREEE (reference sequence).

This chain uses TRBV28 with TRBJ2-7; possible D gene TRBD2, 5 bases. Between the trimmed V and J ends, which lost 7 bases and 3 bases, there was a span of 16 bases. The CDR3 is 14 residues long. Germline CDR1 MDHEN, CDR2 SYDVKM. The CDR3 region is CASTPVGVYYEQYF. The DNA of the CDR3 is TGTGCCAGCACCCCGGTGGGAGTGTACTACGAGCAGTACTTC.

The chain uses TRBV5-5 and TRBJ1-2, with D possibly matching TRBD1 (6 bases). Per germline, CDR1 SGHKS and CDR2 YYEKEE (reference sequence). Trimming left V 4 bases short and J 6 bases short, with 10 bases between. The CDR3 extends over 12 amino acids. The CDR3, as DNA: TGTGCCAGCAGCCTGGGGGGCAATGGCTACACCTTC. Protein: CASSLGGNGYTF.

V usage is TRBV29-1 and J usage is TRBJ2-7; D may match TRBD1 or TRBD2 (5 bases each). Germline V gene sequence: CDR1 SQVTM, CDR2 ANQGSEA. The CDR3 contains 14 residues. Trimming pared 1 base from V and 6 bases from J, leaving 16 bases between. Here the CDR3 DNA reads TGCAGCGTTGAAGGGGGGATCCCTGTCTCCGAGCAGTACTTC. The encoded protein is CSVEGGIPVSEQYF.